Below are 26 T cell receptor beta chains sequenced from a single sample in a study of T-cell reconstitution after alpha-beta-depleted transplantation in children. The library targeted TCRbeta and was prepared with unique molecular identifiers. MiXCR was run by TCRdb on the PCR reads, yielding one entry per CDR3 protein. The sample has about 250,000 distinct CDR3 sequences; around 25% are singletons. This specimen was PBMCs, mostly from graft donor cells, taken 360 days after TCRalphabeta/CD19-depleted stem cell transplant. Receptors originate from a female patient aged 2-9 years who had a stem cell transplant for congenital amegakaryocytic thrombocytopenia, so the T cells may come from the graft donor.

The CDR3 bases are TGCGCCAGCAGCTTGATCCTCGTTGACAATGAGCAGTTCTTC. This encodes CASSLILVDNEQFF. The chain uses TRBV5-1 and TRBJ2-1; D is ambiguous. The CDR3 is 14 amino acids. Trimming left V 1 base short and J 5 bases short, with 10 bases between. CDR1 and CDR2 (germline): SGHRS, YFSETQ. Looking up the rest from reference TRBV5-1 and TRBJ2-1 gives the full variable domain: KAGVTQTPRYLIKTRGQQVTLSCSPISGHRSVSWYQQTPGQGLQFLFEYFSETQRNKGNFPGRFSGRQFSNSRSEMNVSTLELGDSALYLCASSLILVDNEQFFGPGTRLTVL.

This clonotype appeared a few times. The V call is TRBV7-9, the J call TRBJ1-3; the D is unclear. In germline, CDR1 is SEHNR, CDR2 FQNEAQ (reference sequence). With 0 bases removed from V and 0 bases from J, the gap between germline ends came to 3 bases. The CDR3 spans 14 residues. This chain's CDR3 is CASSLAASGNTIYF. CDR3 nucleotide sequence: TGTGCCAGCAGCTTAGCCGCCTCTGGAAACACCATATATTTT. Full variable domain (remainder filled in from reference TRBV7-9 and TRBJ1-3): DTGVSQNPRHKITKRGQNVTFRCDPISEHNRLYWYRQTLGQGPEFLTYFQNEAQLEKSRLLSDRFSAERPKGSFSTLEIQRTEQGDSAMYLCASSLAASGNTIYFGEGSWLTVV.

This clonotype came up a few times. This chain uses TRBV4-3 with TRBJ2-7; tentative D call: TRBD1 (5 bases). The CDR3 is made up of 13 amino acids. V was trimmed by 2 bases and J by 6 bases, leaving 11 bases between them. CDR1 is LGHNA and CDR2 is YSLEER in the germline V gene. In DNA, the CDR3 is TGCGCCAGCAGCCAAACACTCGACAGCGAGCAGTACTTC. This encodes CASSQTLDSEQYF.

V is TRBV3-1 and J is TRBJ2-1, with D unresolved. Germline V gene sequence: CDR1 LGHDT, CDR2 YNNKEL (reference sequence). This CDR3 region has 14 residues. V gave up 0 bases and J gave up 8 bases, with 11 bases separating them. CDR3 DNA: TGTGCCAGCAGCCAAGATTGGCCAACCCATGAGCAGTTCTTC. Its protein product is CASSQDWPTHEQFF.

The chain carries TRBV20-1 and TRBJ1-1; possibly TRBD1 for D (6 bases). Trimming took off 3 bases at V and 6 bases at J, with 17 bases between the two ends. The CDR3 loop spans 14 amino acids. Germline V lookup: CDR1 DFQATT, CDR2 SNEGSKA (reference sequence). The CDR3 nucleotides read TGCAGTGCTAGGGACCGACTGGGGGCCCCTGAAGCTTTCTTT. Protein product: CSARDRLGAPEAFF.

The rearrangement links TRBV12-3 or TRBV12-4 to TRBJ2-3, with 9 bases matching TRBD1. This CDR3 spans 15 amino acids. V shed 5 bases, J shed 0 bases, and the junction held 3 bases outside the gene matches. The CDR3 sequence is CASSRTGASTDTQYF. The CDR3 region has the DNA TGTGCCAGCAGTCGGACAGGGGCCAGCACAGATACGCAGTATTTT.

J is TRBJ2-7 and V is TRBV20-1; D is undetermined. This CDR3 is built from 11 residues. Per the germline V gene, CDR1 is DFQATT and CDR2 is SNEGSKA (reference sequence). Trimming shortened V by 3 bases and J by 3 bases, and 6 bases separated the two germline ends. CDR3 region: CSASTGYEQYF. The CDR3, as DNA: TGCAGTGCTAGTACTGGCTACGAGCAGTACTTC.

This clonotype appeared a few times. J is TRBJ2-1 and V is TRBV29-1, with 7 nucleotides matching TRBD2. There are 14 residues in the CDR3. CDR1 SQVTM and CDR2 ANQGSEA come from the germline V gene. The V segment lost 6 bases and the J segment 0 bases; nucleotides outside the gene matches: 5. Here the CDR3 reads CSVLTSSSYNEQFF. CDR3 sequence (DNA): TGCAGCGTCCTGACTAGCAGCTCCTACAATGAGCAGTTCTTC.

A few counts support this clonotype. The V call is TRBV20-1, the J call TRBJ2-3, with 9 bases fitting TRBD2. V trimming: 5 bases; J trimming: 2 bases; junction bases outside the gene matches: 11. Germline CDR1 is DFQATT and CDR2 is SNEGSKA (reference sequence). This CDR3 contains 16 residues. In DNA, the CDR3 is TGCAGTGCTTGCGATCTAGCGGGGACTCTCACAGATACGCAGTATTTT. As protein: CSACDLAGTLTDTQYF.

The rearrangement links TRBV3-1 to TRBJ2-1; 7 positions match TRBD2. The CDR3 has 15 residues. The germline gives CDR1 LGHDT, CDR2 YNNKEL (reference sequence). V gave up 0 bases and J gave up 8 bases; unmatched junction bases: 7. The CDR3 is CASSQESGTRDEQFF. The CDR3, as DNA: TGTGCCAGCAGCCAAGAAAGCGGGACGAGGGATGAGCAGTTCTTC.

This clonotype was detected a few times. The chain joins TRBV10-3 to TRBJ1-1; a possible D gene is TRBD1 (6 bases). V was shortened by 9 bases and J by 11 bases, with 16 bases between the two germline ends. The CDR3 is 11 amino acids. In germline, CDR1 is ENHRY, CDR2 SYGVKD. DNA for the CDR3: TGTGCCATAATGGGGGCAGGAAGGGCTTTCTTT. This codes for CAIMGAGRAFF.

This clonotype appeared a few times. The chain links TRBV24-1 to TRBJ2-1, with 14 bases aligning to TRBD2. This CDR3 spans 15 amino acids. The J segment lost 10 bases and the V segment lost 7 bases, leaving 8 bases of the junction unmatched. CDR1 and CDR2 (germline): KGHDR, SFDVKD. CDR3 region: CATSGGTSGSREQFF. For the CDR3, the DNA is TGTGCCACCAGCGGGGGGACTAGCGGGAGTCGGGAGCAGTTCTTC.

This clonotype was observed a few times. This chain joins TRBV5-1 and TRBJ2-1; 9 positions match TRBD2. The CDR3 spans 13 residues. Germline V gene lookup returns CDR1 SGHRS and CDR2 YFSETQ. After removal of 2 bases from V and 9 bases from J, the junction contained 3 bases not matched to a gene. CDR3 sequence (DNA): TGCGCCAGCAGCTTCCATAGCGGGAGTGAGCAGTTCTTC. Residues: CASSFHSGSEQFF.

The chain recombines TRBV9 with TRBJ1-3, with 7 bases matching TRBD1. This CDR3 is 17 amino acids long. Germline V gives CDR1 SGDLS, CDR2 YYNGEE. J gave up 0 bases and V 4 bases, and 10 bases lay outside the gene matches. CDR3 protein: CASSISDRSASGNTIYF. For the CDR3, the DNA is TGTGCCAGCAGCATATCGGACAGGTCCGCCTCTGGAAACACCATATATTTT. Full variable domain (rest looked up from reference TRBV9 and TRBJ1-3): DSGVTQTPKHLITATGQRVTLRCSPRSGDLSVYWYQQSLDQGLQFLIQYYNGEERAKGNILERFSAQQFPDLHSELNLSSLELGDSALYFCASSISDRSASGNTIYFGEGSWLTVV.

In its sample, this clonotype was seen a few times. The V and J genes are TRBV18 and TRBJ2-7; 9 bases fit TRBD1. CDR3 size: 14 residues. Germline values: CDR1 KGHSH, CDR2 LQKENI. V was pared by 2 bases and J by 9 bases, with 8 bases of the junction left unmatched. The CDR3 loop reads CASSPEQGAGGQYF. The CDR3 nucleotides are TGTGCCAGCTCACCAGAACAGGGGGCCGGTGGGCAGTACTTC.

The V call is TRBV4-3, the J call TRBJ2-7; 10 bases agree with TRBD1. V lost 5 bases to trimming and J lost 0 bases; unmatched junction nucleotides: 4. Germline V gene sequence: CDR1 LGHNA, CDR2 YSLEER. The CDR3 loop spans 15 amino acids. CDR3 sequence (DNA): TGCGCCAGCAGCTCCCGGACAGGGGGCTCCTACGAGCAGTACTTC. This sequence encodes CASSSRTGGSYEQYF.

This clonotype appeared a few times. The gene calls are TRBV20-1 and TRBJ2-5; 7 bases match TRBD2. With V trimmed by 4 bases and J by 4 bases, 6 bases remained unmatched. The CDR3 is 13 amino acids. The germline V gene has CDR1 DFQATT and CDR2 SNEGSKA (reference sequence). The CDR3: CSATPRGVETQYF. The CDR3 DNA is TGCAGTGCTACCCCCCGGGGGGTAGAGACCCAGTACTTC.

This clonotype has a handful of counts. The V gene is TRBV7-2, the J gene TRBJ2-5; the D is unclear. Germline CDR1 reads SGHTA; CDR2 reads FQGNSA. The CDR3 has 12 amino acids. The V gene lost 4 bases and the J gene lost 7 bases, with 10 bases spanning the gap. The CDR3 region has the DNA TGTGCCAGCAGCTCTCGCATAGGGACCCAGTACTTC. Residues: CASSSRIGTQYF. The full variable domain, in which reference TRBV7-2 and TRBJ2-5 provide the parts outside the CDR3, is GAGVSQSPSNKVTEKGKDVELRCDPISGHTALYWYRQSLGQGLEFLIYFQGNSAPDKSGLPSDRFSAERTGGSVSTLTIQRTQQEDSAVYLCASSSRIGTQYFGPGTRLLVL.

This clonotype was found many times. One junction end does not reproduce the germline sequence, and a read error may be involved. V and J are TRBV5-1 and TRBJ2-7, with a tentative D call TRBD1 (6 bases). Germline CDR1 reads SGHRS; CDR2 reads YFSETQ. The CDR3 is made up of 14 amino acids. Here the CDR3 reads CASSLTGSSYEQYF. Here the CDR3 DNA reads TGTGCCAGCAGCTTAACAGGGAGCTCCTACGAGCAGTACTTC.

The V and J genes are TRBV24-1 and TRBJ2-1; 12 nucleotides agree with TRBD2. Trimming cost V 2 bases and J 8 bases; bases outside gene matches: 6. Looked up from germline, CDR1 is KGHDR and CDR2 is SFDVKD. The CDR3 is made up of 16 amino acids. The CDR3 DNA sequence: TGTGCCACCAGTGATTCCTGGACTAGCGGGACCCATGAGCAGTTCTTC. Protein: CATSDSWTSGTHEQFF.

This clonotype was found a few times. The chain has TRBV6-1 and TRBJ2-7; TRBD2 matches at 11 bases. The trim removed 6 bases at V and 2 bases at J, leaving 6 bases unmatched. The germline V gene has CDR1 MNHNS and CDR2 SASEGT. There are 15 residues in the CDR3. CDR3 loop: CASRRLAGPTYEQYF. In DNA, the CDR3 is TGTGCCAGCAGAAGACTAGCGGGGCCCACCTACGAGCAGTACTTC.

This clonotype was seen more than once but under ten times. The V and J genes are TRBV27 and TRBJ2-1, with 7 bases lining up with TRBD1. J was trimmed by 4 bases and V by 2 bases; bases with no gene match: 5. Germline V gives CDR1 MNHEY, CDR2 SMNVEV (reference sequence). The CDR3 contains 15 residues. In DNA, the CDR3 is TGTGCCAGCAGTTTAGTGACAGGGAGATACAATGAGCAGTTCTTC. Its protein is CASSLVTGRYNEQFF.

The V and J genes are TRBV6-2 or TRBV6-3 and TRBJ2-7; 9 nucleotides match TRBD2. Germline V lookup: CDR1 MNHEY, CDR2 SVGEGT. Trimming removed 6 bases from V and 4 bases from J; junction bases left unmatched: 7. CDR3 length equals 14 residues. CDR3 coding DNA: TGTGCCAGCAGCCGTGGTAGCGGGGGTTACGAGCAGTACTTC. It codes for CASSRGSGGYEQYF.

The chain has TRBV10-1 and TRBJ2-1, with 8 nucleotides matching TRBD2. Germline V gene lookup returns CDR1 WNHNN and CDR2 SYGVQD (reference sequence). This CDR3 spans 15 amino acids. The V gene end was trimmed by 4 bases and the J gene end by 5 bases; junction bases not matched to a gene: 7. The CDR3 reads CASSVVAGPHNEQFF. The CDR3 region has the DNA TGCGCCAGCAGTGTTGTAGCGGGACCCCACAATGAGCAGTTCTTC.

A few counts support this clonotype. The chain links TRBV4-3 to TRBJ2-2; 8 bases are shared with TRBD1. V was clipped by 1 base and J by 8 bases; unmatched bases: 9. CDR3 length: 16 amino acids. Germline CDR1 and CDR2: LGHNA and YSLEER. CDR3 nucleotide sequence: TGCGCCAGCAGCCAAGGGGCAGGGGGCGCGAAGGGGGAGCTGTTTTTT. It is translated as CASSQGAGGAKGELFF.

V and J are TRBV28 and TRBJ1-5, with 8 bases lining up with TRBD1. CDR3 length equals 17 residues. The junction had 8 bases not matched to a gene; V was cut back by 4 bases and J by 0 bases. Germline CDR1 and CDR2: MDHEN and SYDVKM. CDR3 nucleotide sequence: TGTGCCAGCAGTTCCGACAGGGGAATCTATAGCAATCAGCCCCAGCATTTT. Translated: CASSSDRGIYSNQPQHF.